The 32 T cell receptor beta chains below all came from one sample that was sequenced in a study of human T cells and chemical hapten exposure (dated by TCRdb to the early 2020s). The time point label here, explained by the study, means: pre-sensitization, week 0. The treatment or condition label, as the study defines it: therapeutic diphenylcyclopropenone sensitization with weekly scalp DPC. The library came from RACE. The instrument given in TCRdb is NextSeq 500. TCRdb applied fastp at Q25 and MiXCR to the public reads, then kept only in-frame beta chains. Rows merge per CDR3 protein into single entries with the most common DNA and genes. A total of approximately 370,000 distinct CDR3 sequences appear in this sample, approximately 5% of them only once. The leading ten clones occupy around 8.6% of the sample. This specimen was whole blood, taken in connection with sensitization to the hapten diphenylcyclopropenone (DPC). The receptors derive from a woman aged 18-29 years with alopecia areata. Some clones in this sample may be carry-over from other donors' samples.

This clonotype showed up just a few times. The CDR3 spells CASSSPGQRENYGYTF. The CDR3 DNA follows: TGTGCCAGCAGTTCCCCGGGACAGCGAGAAAACTATGGCTACACCTTC. The chain recombines TRBV6-5 with TRBJ1-2; 7 bases agree with TRBD1. Per germline, CDR1 MNHEY and CDR2 SVGAGI. This CDR3 is built from 16 residues. Trimming took 4 bases from V and 2 from J; bases not matched to a gene: 10.

At least ten counts were recorded for this clonotype. The J gene is TRBJ2-1, the V gene TRBV6-2 or TRBV6-3, with 8 nucleotides matching TRBD1. The CDR3 extends over 16 amino acids. Germline trimming cut 2 bases from V and 7 bases from J; bases unmatched to any gene: 10. Germline CDR1 reads MNHEY; CDR2 reads SVGEGT. The CDR3 is CASSYKAGGPRNEQFF. The CDR3 DNA reads TGTGCCAGCAGTTACAAGGCAGGGGGCCCCCGAAATGAGCAGTTCTTC.

This rearrangement joins TRBV28 to TRBJ1-3, with unresolved D. The CDR3 contains 15 residues. Germline V CDR1 and CDR2: MDHEN, SYDVKM. Between the trimmed V and J ends, which lost 6 bases and 4 bases, there was a span of 16 bases. The chain's CDR3 is CASSLTRVIGNTIYF. CDR3 DNA: TGTGCCAGCAGCTTAACGAGGGTAATCGGAAACACCATATATTTT.

Ten or more counts support this clonotype. The rearrangement uses TRBV12-3 or TRBV12-4 and TRBJ1-1; D unclear. The CDR3 has 14 residues. V dropped 7 bases and J dropped 6 bases, with 18 bases sitting between them. The CDR3 DNA reads as TGTGCCAGCATTCCGAGGAGGATTCCATCTGAAGCTTTCTTT. This translates into CASIPRRIPSEAFF.

This clonotype was recorded at least ten times. The germline gene is not matched at one end of the junction; a read error may be the cause. In nucleotides, the CDR3 is TGTGCTAGCAGCTTACCCGGGACAGGGTTTCCCGGGGAGCTGTTTTTT. Amino acid sequence: CASSLPGTGFPGELFF. This chain joins TRBV7-7 and TRBJ2-2; 9 nucleotides line up with TRBD1. This CDR3 comprises 16 residues. The germline CDR1 and CDR2 sequences are SSHAT and FNYEAQ (reference sequence).

This clonotype came up a few times. This sequence joins TRBV27 and TRBJ2-1; 8 bases map to TRBD2. The J segment lost 6 bases and the V segment lost 6 bases, leaving 10 bases of the junction unmatched. CDR1 is MNHEY, CDR2 SMNVEV, per germline (reference sequence). This CDR3 has 15 residues. The CDR3 here is CASSPRGTSGNEQFF. DNA of the CDR3: TGTGCCAGCAGCCCGAGGGGGACTAGTGGCAATGAGCAGTTCTTC.

This clonotype appeared a few times. The V call is TRBV6-2 or TRBV6-3, the J call TRBJ2-3; TRBD2 agrees at 10 bases. CDR3 length equals 18 residues. V was pared by 6 bases and J by 0 bases, with 12 bases of the junction left unmatched. Germline CDR1 reads MNHEY; CDR2 reads SVGEGT. The CDR3 region is CASRPKQRGGPSTDTQYF. In DNA, the CDR3 is TGTGCCAGCAGACCCAAACAGCGGGGGGGCCCAAGCACAGATACGCAGTATTTT.

The chain carries TRBV6-5 and TRBJ1-2; 9 nucleotides match TRBD1. The CDR3 spans 13 residues. CDR1 MNHEY and CDR2 SVGAGI come from the germline V gene. The junction had 6 bases not matched to a gene; V was cut back by 5 bases and J by 8 bases. In nucleotides, the CDR3 is TGTGCCAGCAGTCGGACAGGGGTTGACGGCTACACCTTC. This sequence encodes CASSRTGVDGYTF.

This clonotype was detected a few times. V usage is TRBV29-1 and J usage is TRBJ1-1; the D is unclear. The ends were cut back, 0 bases at V and 11 bases at J, with 25 bases in the middle. The CDR3 extends over 16 amino acids. The germline CDR1 and CDR2 sequences are SQVTM and ANQGSEA. CDR3 sequence: CSVEDRVKVGQSEAFF. The CDR3 region has the DNA TGCAGCGTTGAAGATCGGGTTAAAGTAGGTCAAAGTGAGGCTTTCTTT.

The chain couples TRBV2 to TRBJ2-3; D is unclear. Deletions cut 2 bases from V and 5 bases from J, with 14 bases between. The CDR3 loop spans 15 amino acids. Germline lookup yields CDR1 SNHLY and CDR2 FYNNEI. This chain's CDR3 is CASSEISSIGDTQYF. The CDR3 DNA sequence: TGTGCCAGCAGTGAAATTAGCTCTATTGGAGATACGCAGTATTTT.

V usage is TRBV28 and J usage is TRBJ1-3; D uncertain. Germline V gives CDR1 MDHEN, CDR2 SYDVKM. Trimming took 7 bases from V and 2 from J, leaving 15 bases between them. The CDR3 has 15 residues. The CDR3 region has the DNA TGTGCCAGCAATCCCTCCCGGATGGCTGGAAACACCATATATTTT. This encodes CASNPSRMAGNTIYF.

This clonotype was seen repeatedly, ten times or more. The V call is TRBV7-2, the J call TRBJ2-3; the match to TRBD2 covers 8 bases. Germline lookup yields CDR1 SGHTA and CDR2 FQGNSA. The CDR3 totals 15 residues. The ends lost 5 bases at V and 0 bases at J; junction bases unmatched: 4. CDR3 sequence reads: CASSRGGPSTDTQYF. CDR3 bases: TGTGCCAGCAGCCGGGGGGGCCCGAGCACAGATACGCAGTATTTT.

This chain connects TRBV20-1 to TRBJ2-2, with TRBD2 matching over 10 bases. The germline V gene has CDR1 DFQATT and CDR2 SNEGSKA (reference sequence). Trimming cost V 3 bases and J 2 bases; bases outside gene matches: 9. The CDR3 is 17 amino acids. CDR3 DNA: TGCAGTGCTAGGGCGGGACTAGCGAATGCTAACACCGGGGAGCTGTTTTTT. Protein product: CSARAGLANANTGELFF.

The chain is built from TRBV11-1 and TRBJ2-3, with D possibly TRBD1 on 5 matching bases. Deletions cut 5 bases from V and 0 bases from J, with 15 bases between. Germline V gives CDR1 SGHAT, CDR2 FQDESV (reference sequence). The length of the CDR3 is 16 residues. CDR3 region: CASSPRQTASTDTQYF. CDR3 coding DNA: TGTGCCAGCAGCCCCCGACAGACAGCTAGCACAGATACGCAGTATTTT.

This clonotype was counted many times. The chain joins TRBV3-1 to TRBJ2-7, with 8 bases that match TRBD1. Germline V gene data show CDR1 as LGHDT and CDR2 as YNNKEL (reference sequence). CDR3 length: 14 amino acids. V lost 3 bases to trimming and J lost 5 bases; unmatched junction nucleotides: 6. In DNA, the CDR3 is TGTGCCAGCAGCCACGGACAGGGTTACCACGAGCAGTACTTC. It translates to CASSHGQGYHEQYF.

This clonotype was observed many times. The chain combines TRBV7-9 with TRBJ2-4, with TRBD1 identical over 9 bases. The V segment lost 5 bases and the J segment 5 bases; nucleotides outside the gene matches: 4. CDR3 length equals 14 residues. The germline CDR1 and CDR2 sequences are SEHNR and FQNEAQ (reference sequence). CDR3: CASSKGTGQNIQYF. The CDR3 DNA reads TGTGCCAGCAGCAAGGGGACAGGGCAAAACATTCAGTACTTC.

This clonotype was seen ten or more times. This sequence joins TRBV9 and TRBJ1-6, with D uncertain. The CDR3 is made up of 13 amino acids. V lost 4 bases, J lost 8 bases, and 10 bases lay in between. Germline lookup yields CDR1 SGDLS and CDR2 YYNGEE. The DNA for the CDR3 is TGTGCCAGCAGCTCTAACTGGGATTCACCCCTCCACTTT. Its translation: CASSSNWDSPLHF.

This clonotype was picked up many times. The rearrangement links TRBV14 to TRBJ1-5, with D hard to call. Trimming removed 1 base from V and 4 bases from J, with 11 bases in between. CDR3 length: 15 residues. Germline lookup yields CDR1 SGHDN and CDR2 FVKESK. CDR3 region: CASSQGHCMNQPQHF. The CDR3 DNA reads as TGTGCCAGCAGCCAAGGTCATTGTATGAATCAGCCCCAGCATTTT. The whole variable domain, filled in from reference TRBV14 and TRBJ1-5, reads EAGVTQFPSHSVIEKGQTVTLRCDPISGHDNLYWYRRVMGKEIKFLLHFVKESKQDESGMPNNRFLAERTGGTYSTLKVQPAELEDSGVYFCASSQGHCMNQPQHFGDGTRLSIL.

The chain has TRBV19 and TRBJ1-1, with TRBD1 matching 7 bases. Germline assignment: CDR1 LNHDA and CDR2 SQIVND (reference sequence). The trim removed 9 bases at V and 0 bases at J, leaving 13 bases unmatched. The CDR3 contains 16 residues. CDR3 region: CASSPTGSRMNTEAFF. Written as DNA, the CDR3 is TGTGCCAGCAGCCCGACAGGGAGCCGAATGAACACTGAAGCTTTCTTT.

This clonotype was observed at least ten times. This rearrangement joins TRBV10-3 to TRBJ2-1; TRBD1 might be the D (8 bases). This CDR3 comprises 14 residues. V was cut by 6 bases and J by 6 bases, with 15 bases left in between. Germline V gene data show CDR1 as ENHRY and CDR2 as SYGVKD. The CDR3 reads CAISDRGGGNEQFF. As DNA, the CDR3 is TGTGCCATCAGCGACAGGGGAGGGGGCAATGAGCAGTTCTTC.

This clonotype was detected ten times or more. This chain links TRBV29-1 with TRBJ2-1; TRBD1 matches at 8 bases. CDR1 and CDR2 from the germline V gene are SQVTM and ANQGSEA. V was pared by 1 base and J by 3 bases, with 5 bases of the junction left unmatched. The CDR3 runs 15 residues. DNA for the CDR3: TGCAGCGTTGAAGGTGGACAGGGTAGCTACAATGAGCAGTTCTTC. It encodes CSVEGGQGSYNEQFF.

This rearrangement joins TRBV7-8 to TRBJ1-5; maybe TRBD1 (6 bases). Looked up from germline, CDR1 is SGHVS and CDR2 is FQNEAQ. CDR3 size: 14 residues. Trimming cost V 5 bases and J 7 bases, with 15 bases left between them. CDR3 DNA: TGTGCCAGCAGCAACCGGGACAAGAGACAGCCCCAGCATTTT. Its translation: CASSNRDKRQPQHF.

This clonotype was counted between two and nine times. The J gene is TRBJ2-5, the V gene TRBV7-2; 8 bases agree with TRBD2. The CDR3 consists of 16 residues. CDR1 SGHTA and CDR2 FQGNSA come from the germline V gene. Trimming removed 1 base from V and 4 bases from J; junction bases left unmatched: 8. CDR3: CASSLVASGPAETQYF. The CDR3 DNA reads as TGTGCCAGCAGCTTAGTAGCTAGCGGGCCGGCAGAGACCCAGTACTTC.

The rearrangement links TRBV6-1 to TRBJ1-1; unclear D gene. The V gene lost 2 bases and the J gene lost 1 base, with 11 bases spanning the gap. There are 15 residues in the CDR3. Germline CDR1 and CDR2: MNHNS and SASEGT. The CDR3 is CASSETQVWNTEAFF. DNA of the CDR3: TGTGCCAGCAGTGAAACGCAAGTCTGGAACACTGAAGCTTTCTTT.

The chain has TRBV7-9 and TRBJ2-7; no definite D call. The CDR3 sequence is 12 residues long. Germline V CDR1 and CDR2: SEHNR, FQNEAQ (reference sequence). The V and J ends lost 2 bases and 5 bases respectively, with 7 bases between them. CDR3 residues: CASSLFLDEQYF. DNA of the CDR3: TGTGCCAGCAGCTTATTTCTCGACGAGCAGTACTTC.

The chain carries TRBV11-3 and TRBJ2-5; D is uncertain. From germline, CDR1 is SGHNT and CDR2 YENEEA. The CDR3 covers 15 residues. V gave up 1 base and J gave up 1 base, with 10 bases separating them. The DNA for the CDR3 is TGTGCCAGCAGCTTAGGTCAGAGCCCCCAAGAGACCCAGTACTTC. This encodes CASSLGQSPQETQYF.

The chain recombines TRBV20-1 with TRBJ2-2; D gene ambiguous. Germline V gives CDR1 DFQATT, CDR2 SNEGSKA (reference sequence). The CDR3 contains 14 residues. V dropped 0 bases and J dropped 0 bases, with 5 bases sitting between them. CDR3 residues: CSAREGSNTGELFF. CDR3 DNA: TGCAGTGCTAGAGAAGGCTCGAACACCGGGGAGCTGTTTTTT.

This clonotype turned up a few times. The chain employs TRBV28 and TRBJ2-7, with no clear D. V lost 4 bases and J 9 bases, leaving 19 bases between the germline ends. The CDR3 sequence is 14 residues long. Germline CDR1 and CDR2: MDHEN and SYDVKM. The CDR3 DNA is TGTGCCAGCAGTTCCCTGGCGGCTCAGGTTGGGCAGTACTTC. Its translation: CASSSLAAQVGQYF.

The chain couples TRBV5-6 to TRBJ1-6; no reliable D call. Germline V lookup: CDR1 SGHDT, CDR2 YYEEEE. The length of the CDR3 is 14 residues. With 1 base removed from V and 5 bases from J, the gap between germline ends came to 7 bases. CDR3 sequence: CASSLQLNNSPLHF. The DNA of the CDR3 is TGTGCCAGCAGCTTGCAACTTAATAATTCACCCCTCCACTTT.

This clonotype was recorded a few times. The chain uses TRBV7-3 and TRBJ2-3; D ambiguous. CDR3 length: 14 amino acids. CDR1 is SGHTA, CDR2 FQGTGA, per germline. The V and J ends lost 0 bases and 4 bases respectively, with 8 bases between them. The CDR3 DNA reads TGTGCCAGCAGCTTAACCCCGAACTCAGATACGCAGTATTTT. Amino acids: CASSLTPNSDTQYF.

This clonotype was seen a handful of times. The chain links TRBV18 to TRBJ2-6; D not certain. With 2 bases removed from V and 0 bases from J, the gap between germline ends came to 8 bases. Germline CDR1 is KGHSH and CDR2 is LQKENI. The length of the CDR3 is 16 residues. Here the CDR3 reads CASSPEESSGANVLTF. The CDR3 coding sequence is TGTGCCAGCTCACCAGAAGAGAGCTCTGGGGCCAACGTCCTGACTTTC.

At least ten counts were recorded for this clonotype. The V call is TRBV27, the J call TRBJ2-3; D not certain. The CDR3 extends over 14 amino acids. Germline values: CDR1 MNHEY, CDR2 SMNVEV (reference sequence). V was cut by 4 bases and J by 6 bases, with 14 bases left in between. The CDR3 is CASSSSDFSDTQYF. The CDR3 nucleotides are TGTGCCAGCAGTTCGAGTGACTTCTCCGATACGCAGTATTTT.